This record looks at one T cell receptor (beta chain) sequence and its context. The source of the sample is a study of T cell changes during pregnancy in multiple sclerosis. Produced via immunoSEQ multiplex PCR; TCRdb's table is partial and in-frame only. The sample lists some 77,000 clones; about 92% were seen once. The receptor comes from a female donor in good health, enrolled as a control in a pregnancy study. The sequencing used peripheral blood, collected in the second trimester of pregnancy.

The CDR3 nucleotides read TGTGCCAGCAGAAAGGACAGGGGGCCCTACAATGAGCAGTTCTTC. Protein: CASRKDRGPYNEQFF. The chain uses TRBV27 and TRBJ2-1, with 11 bases lining up with TRBD1. V dropped 6 bases and J dropped 2; count of bases not matched to a gene: 3. The CDR3 spans 15 residues. CDR1 and CDR2 (germline): MNHEY, SMNVEV (reference sequence).